The rows below give T cell receptor beta chains drawn from one sample of a study of blood T cells in healthy people across ages. TCRdb re-called the 5' RACE reads with MiXCR, one entry per CDR3 protein. Of some 320,000 distinct CDR3 sequences listed, 25% to 30% are singletons. Sequencing was done on a sample of blood. These receptors all stem from a woman in her seventies in good health. Both conserved end residues are part of each CDR3. D genes are given only for firm matches. Where a row states a size, it is once, few, many or the class of an expanded clone; other rows omit it.

CDR3: CASSSGQTQETQYF
DNA: TGTGCCAGCAGCTCCGGACAGACCCAAGAGACCCAGTACTTC
V: TRBV7-2
D: -
length: 14
size: -
J: TRBJ2-5

CDR3: CASRKAGPVGYEQYF
DNA: TGTGCCAGCAGAAAGGCGGGGCCGGTCGGCTACGAGCAGTACTTC
V: TRBV4-2
D: -
length: 15
size: -
J: TRBJ2-7

CDR3: CASSQRQGVYEQYF
DNA: TGTGCCAGCAGCCAACGACAGGGGGTCTACGAGCAGTACTTC
V: TRBV13
D: TRBD1
length: 14
size: -
J: TRBJ2-7

CDR3: CASSFWIGSDNEQFF
DNA: TGTGCCAGCAGTTTCTGGATCGGCTCCGACAATGAGCAGTTCTTC
V: TRBV28
D: -
length: 15
size: -
J: TRBJ2-1

CDR3: CASSFWSSPLHF
DNA: TGTGCCAGCAGTTTTTGGAGTTCACCCCTCCACTTT
V: TRBV12-3/TRBV12-4
D: -
length: 12
size: -
J: TRBJ1-6

CDR3: CASSLGQNKGEF
DNA: TGTGCCAGCAGCTTAGGTCAGAATAAAGGGGAATTC
V: TRBV7-9
D: -
length: 12
size: -
J: TRBJ2-5

CDR3: CASSFDRLAGGIEQFF
DNA: TGCGCCAGCAGCTTCGATCGACTAGCGGGAGGCATTGAGCAGTTCTTC
V: TRBV5-1
D: TRBD2
length: 16
size: -
J: TRBJ2-1

CDR3: CASSSTGKSYNEQFF
DNA: TGTGCCAGCAGCTCAACAGGGAAGTCCTACAATGAGCAGTTCTTC
V: TRBV11-2
D: -
length: 15
size: -
J: TRBJ2-1

CDR3: CASSRYDLNEQFF
DNA: TGTGCCAGCAGCCGTTACGATCTTAATGAGCAGTTCTTC
V: TRBV7-6
D: -
length: 13
size: -
J: TRBJ2-1

CDR3: CSVLAGGDYEQYF
DNA: TGCAGCGTGCTAGCGGGAGGGGACTACGAGCAGTACTTC
V: TRBV29-1
D: TRBD2
length: 13
size: -
J: TRBJ2-7

CDR3: CASSLILQETQYF
DNA: TGTGCCAGCAGCTTGATCCTTCAAGAGACCCAGTACTTC
V: TRBV7-2
D: -
length: 13
size: many
J: TRBJ2-5

CDR3: CSARGLGTPSYEQYF
DNA: TGCAGTGCTAGAGGGTTAGGGACTCCTTCCTACGAGCAGTACTTC
V: TRBV20-1
D: -
length: 15
size: few
J: TRBJ2-7

CDR3: CASSLGGGALPFF
DNA: TGTGCCAGCAGCCTGGGAGGGGGCGCGTTACCTTTCTTT
V: TRBV14
D: TRBD1
length: 13
size: -
J: TRBJ1-1

CDR3: CASSQDGRRDNEQFF
DNA: TGCGCCAGCAGCCAAGATGGCAGGCGGGACAATGAGCAGTTCTTC
V: TRBV4-3
D: -
length: 15
size: -
J: TRBJ2-1

CDR3: CATSRPGTALSTQYF
DNA: TGTGCCACCAGCAGACCCGGGACAGCACTCTCTACGCAGTATTTT
V: TRBV15
D: TRBD1
length: 15
size: few
J: TRBJ2-3

CDR3: CASSLLAAGNTGELFF
DNA: TGTGCCAGTAGTCTTCTTGCGGCGGGGAACACCGGGGAGCTGTTTTTT
V: TRBV19
D: -
length: 16
size: -
J: TRBJ2-2

CDR3: CASSVAAGLEEKLFF
DNA: TGTGCCAGCAGCGTAGCGGCAGGGTTGGAAGAAAAACTGTTTTTT
V: TRBV9
D: -
length: 15
size: -
J: TRBJ1-4

CDR3: CASSVTSVYNEQFF
DNA: TGTGCCAGCAGCGTGACTAGCGTCTACAATGAGCAGTTCTTC
V: TRBV9
D: TRBD2
length: 14
size: -
J: TRBJ2-1

CDR3: CSAPLPIYRDKYSGANALTF
DNA: TGCAGTGCTCCACTTCCGATATACCGGGACAAATACTCTGGGGCCAACGCCCTGACTTTC
V: TRBV20-1
D: -
length: 20
size: -
J: TRBJ2-6

CDR3: CASRARGHQPQHF
DNA: TGTGCCAGCAGGGCACGGGGCCATCAGCCCCAGCATTTT
V: TRBV12-3/TRBV12-4
D: -
length: 13
size: -
J: TRBJ1-5

CDR3: CSVGGVISYNEQFF
DNA: TGCAGCGTCGGCGGGGTAATCTCCTACAATGAGCAGTTCTTC
V: TRBV29-1
D: -
length: 14
size: -
J: TRBJ2-1

CDR3: CASSGQGYNSPLHF
DNA: TGTGCCAGCAGTGGACAGGGCTATAATTCACCCCTCCACTTT
V: TRBV25-1
D: TRBD1
length: 14
size: -
J: TRBJ1-6

CDR3: CSARGQYNEKLFF
DNA: TGCAGTGCTAGAGGACAGTATAATGAAAAACTGTTTTTT
V: TRBV20-1
D: -
length: 13
size: many
J: TRBJ1-4

CDR3: CSAAASGGTTSTDTQYF
DNA: TGCAGTGCGGCGGCTAGCGGGGGGACTACTAGCACAGATACGCAGTATTTT
V: TRBV20-1
D: TRBD2
length: 17
size: -
J: TRBJ2-3

CDR3: CASTPRTSSPLHF
DNA: TGTGCCAGCACCCCGAGGACAAGTTCACCCCTCCACTTT
V: TRBV27
D: -
length: 13
size: few
J: TRBJ1-6

CDR3: CASSRDSNSFSQNEQYF
DNA: TGTGCCAGCAGTCGGGACAGCAACTCTTTCTCTCAGAACGAGCAGTACTTC
V: TRBV28
D: TRBD1
length: 17
size: -
J: TRBJ2-7

CDR3: CASSQDDARQGGEKLFF
DNA: TGTGCCAGCAGCCAAGATGATGCCCGACAGGGGGGAGAAAAACTGTTTTTT
V: TRBV3-1
D: TRBD1
length: 17
size: -
J: TRBJ1-4

CDR3: CASSSSDRTDTQYF
DNA: TGTGCCAGCAGTTCTAGCGATCGCACAGATACGCAGTATTTT
V: TRBV12-3/TRBV12-4
D: -
length: 14
size: -
J: TRBJ2-3

CDR3: CASSFPGGASGANVLTF
DNA: TGTGCCAGCAGTTTTCCAGGGGGCGCATCGGGGGCCAACGTCCTGACTTTC
V: TRBV28
D: TRBD1
length: 17
size: few
J: TRBJ2-6

CDR3: CASSGRADLHF
DNA: TGTGCCAGCAGTGGACGGGCCGACCTCCACTTT
V: TRBV25-1
D: -
length: 11
size: -
J: TRBJ1-6

CDR3: CASSVGGRRSEGYTF
DNA: TGTGCCAGCAGCGTAGGCGGCCGGCGGTCGGAGGGCTACACCTTC
V: TRBV9
D: -
length: 15
size: -
J: TRBJ1-2

CDR3: CASSPDRQVLREQYF
DNA: TGTGCCAGCAGTCCTGACCGACAGGTCCTACGCGAGCAGTACTTC
V: TRBV3-1
D: -
length: 15
size: -
J: TRBJ2-7

CDR3: CSARDVEASGRAGETQYF
DNA: TGCAGTGCTAGAGATGTAGAGGCTAGCGGGAGGGCAGGGGAGACCCAGTACTTC
V: TRBV20-1
D: TRBD2
length: 18
size: -
J: TRBJ2-5

CDR3: CSARGGITEAFF
DNA: TGCAGTGCTAGAGGGGGTATCACTGAAGCTTTCTTT
V: TRBV20-1
D: -
length: 12
size: once
J: TRBJ1-1